These T cell receptor beta chains were read from a single sample in a study of cytomegalovirus exposure and HLA in healthy donors. Profiled with immunoSEQ multiplex PCR; TCRdb holds only in-frame clones, not every one. This sample contains tens of thousands of clones. Sequencing was performed on PBMCs. These receptors were obtained from a man aged 50 to 59 in good health and CMV-seropositive. Each CDR3 is given with its conserved first and last residue. The D gene is left open where the match is weak.

cdr3_length j_call v_call d_call cdr3_nt cdr3_aa
13 TRBJ2-7 TRBV5-4 NA TGTGCCAGCAGCTTGACAGCTTCCTACGAGCAGTACTTC CASSLTASYEQYF
14 TRBJ2-7 TRBV18 NA TGTGCCAGCTCACCACCGGCCGCAGGAAACGAGCAGTACTTC CASSPPAAGNEQYF
18 TRBJ1-5 TRBV15 TRBD1 TGTGCCACCAGCAGAGATCCGGCCGGGACAGGGTGGAATCAGCCCCAGCATTTT CATSRDPAGTGWNQPQHF
14 TRBJ2-3 TRBV29-1 NA TGCAGCGTTGGTGTTGGTAGGGGGGGGGATACGCAGTATTTT CSVGVGRGGDTQYF
14 TRBJ2-4 TRBV28 NA TGTGCCAGCAGTCTATGGGCAGCCAAAAACATTCAGTACTTC CASSLWAAKNIQYF
14 TRBJ1-1 TRBV18 TRBD1 TGTGCCAGCTCACCTCTAGGGGGCGGCACTGAAGCTTTCTTT CASSPLGGGTEAFF
13 TRBJ1-1 TRBV19 NA TGTGCCAGTAGTGAACAATTGAACACTGAAGCTTTCTTT CASSEQLNTEAFF
14 TRBJ2-7 TRBV19 NA TGTGCCAGTAGTATAGCGGGATCGGCAGCCGGGCAGTACTTC CASSIAGSAAGQYF
18 TRBJ1-1 TRBV19 TRBD1 TGTGCCAGTAGTATAGATACCGGGACAGGTCACATGAACACTGAAGCTTTCTTT CASSIDTGTGHMNTEAFF
13 TRBJ1-2 TRBV27 NA TGTGCCAGCAGTTTAAGGGGGTCCTATGGCTACACCTTC CASSLRGSYGYTF
15 TRBJ2-3 TRBV5-4 NA TGTGCCAGCAGCTCGCGCGGGACTTACACAGATACGCAGTATTTT CASSSRGTYTDTQYF
14 TRBJ2-2 TRBV5-1 NA TGCGCCAGCACTACTGGACAATCGGCCGGGGAGCTGTTTTTT CASTTGQSAGELFF
13 TRBJ2-3 TRBV6-4 NA TGTGCCAGCAGCCACAGGGCCACAGATACGCAGTATTTT CASSHRATDTQYF
15 TRBJ1-5 TRBV28 NA TGTGCCAGTTGGGGGGGGCTGGCTAGCAATCAGCCCCAGCATTTT CASWGGLASNQPQHF
15 TRBJ2-5 TRBV6-1 TRBD1 TGTGCCAGCAGTGAATATCGGGACAGGGTGGAGACCCAGTACTTC CASSEYRDRVETQYF
15 TRBJ2-1 TRBV6-1 NA TGTGCCAGCAGTGAAAGGAGACTAAACTACAATGAGCAGTTCTTC CASSERRLNYNEQFF
14 TRBJ2-6 TRBV6-5 NA TGTGCCAGCAGGTCCAACTCTGGGGCCAACGTCCTGACTTTC CASRSNSGANVLTF
13 TRBJ2-7 TRBV19 TRBD1 TGTGCCAGTAAAGCGACAGGGGGCTACGAGCAGTACTTC CASKATGGYEQYF
14 TRBJ1-2 TRBV18 TRBD1 TGTGCCAGCTCACCAGGGGACAGTAACTATGGCTACACCTTC CASSPGDSNYGYTF
16 TRBJ2-7 TRBV9 TRBD1 TGTGCCAGCAGCCCGAGAATGACAGGGAACGGTTACGAGCAGTACTTC CASSPRMTGNGYEQYF
17 TRBJ1-3 TRBV10-3 NA TGTGCCATCAGTGAGTCCCCCAGGCCCAGCTCTGGAAACACCATATATTTT CAISESPRPSSGNTIYF
14 TRBJ1-5 TRBV6-5 NA TGTGCCAGCAGCCTACAGGGTTCCAATCAGCCCCAGCATTTT CASSLQGSNQPQHF
14 TRBJ2-2 TRBV19 TRBD1 TGTGCCAGTAGCGGACAGGCGAACACCGGGGAGCTGTTTTTT CASSGQANTGELFF
12 TRBJ2-7 TRBV4-2 NA TGTGCCAGCAGCCCCGGTGACTACGAGCAGTACTTC CASSPGDYEQYF
15 TRBJ1-4 TRBV28 NA TGTGCCAGCAGCCGCCAAGACAGCCATAATGAAAAACTGTTTTTT CASSRQDSHNEKLFF
16 TRBJ2-7 TRBV7-6 TRBD2 TGTGCCAGCAGCCCTTTCAGCGGGGGGATTACCTACGAGCAGTACTTC CASSPFSGGITYEQYF
15 TRBJ2-1 TRBV4-2 TRBD2 TGTGCCAGCAGCCAAGATAAGCGGGAGAATGATGAGCAGTTCTTC CASSQDKRENDEQFF
15 TRBJ1-2 TRBV19 TRBD1 TGTGCCAGTAGTCCCCTCGACAGGGCAGACTATGGCTACACCTTC CASSPLDRADYGYTF
14 TRBJ1-2 TRBV27 NA TGTGCCAGCAGTCCAATCAACAGGGTTGGGGGCTACACCTTC CASSPINRVGGYTF
17 TRBJ2-5 TRBV19 NA TGTGCCAGTAGTACCGCCCTGGGTCAGGGGCATACCAAGACCCAGTACTTC CASSTALGQGHTKTQYF
14 TRBJ2-7 TRBV6-5 TRBD1 TGTGCCAGCAGTTACCGGGGACAGAGCTACGAGCAGTACTTC CASSYRGQSYEQYF
15 TRBJ1-4 TRBV5-1 NA TGCGCCAGCAGCTTGGCCGGAGGGGCTAATGAAAAACTGTTTTTT CASSLAGGANEKLFF
14 TRBJ2-1 TRBV19 NA TGTGCCAGTAGTATGGGGGCTAGGGTTAATGAGCAGTTCTTC CASSMGARVNEQFF
11 TRBJ2-5 TRBV30 NA TGTGCCCACGGGTACCAAGAGACCCAGTACTTC CAHGYQETQYF
17 TRBJ2-3 TRBV2 TRBD2 TGTGCCAGCAGTTCACGGACTAGCGGGATTTCCACAGATACGCAGTATTTT CASSSRTSGISTDTQYF
16 TRBJ1-1 TRBV5-4 NA TGTGCCAGCAGCTCCCCCAAGGCAGGGCCGAACACTGAAGCTTTCTTT CASSSPKAGPNTEAFF
14 TRBJ1-6 TRBV5-6 NA TGTGCCAGCAGCTTGGACAGAAATGATTCACCCCTCCACTTT CASSLDRNDSPLHF